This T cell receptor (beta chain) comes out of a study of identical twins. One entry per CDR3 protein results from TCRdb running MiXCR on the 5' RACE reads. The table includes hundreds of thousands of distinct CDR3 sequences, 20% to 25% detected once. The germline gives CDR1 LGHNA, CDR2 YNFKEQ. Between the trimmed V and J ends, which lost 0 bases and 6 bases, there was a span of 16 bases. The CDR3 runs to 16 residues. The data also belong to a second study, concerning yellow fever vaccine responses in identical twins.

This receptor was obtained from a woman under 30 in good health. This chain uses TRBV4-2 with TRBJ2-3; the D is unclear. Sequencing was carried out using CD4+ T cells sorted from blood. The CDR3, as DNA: TGTGCCAGCAGCCAAGATCCCAGTTTGGAGTCGGATACGCAGTATTTT. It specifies CASSQDPSLESDTQYF.